Below are 4 T cell receptor beta chains sequenced from a single sample in a study of blood T cell repertoires in COVID-19. Method: immunoSEQ multiplex PCR; TCRdb's copy keeps in-frame clones and lacks some. The sample has under 45,000 clones; 65% to 85% are singletons. The sample taken for sequencing was peripheral blood. The receptors were gathered from a man aged 65-85 years with COVID-19, enrolled during active disease.

V and J are TRBV9 and TRBJ1-1, with 8 bases identical to TRBD1. This CDR3 comprises 14 residues. The junction had 5 bases not matched to a gene; V was cut back by 3 bases and J by 4 bases. CDR1 is SGDLS, CDR2 YYNGEE, per germline. In nucleotides, the CDR3 is TGTGCCAGCAGCGGACAGGGGATCGGCACTGAAGCTTTCTTT. Protein: CASSGQGIGTEAFF.

The rearrangement joins TRBV6-5 to TRBJ2-7; unclear D gene. CDR3 length: 12 residues. V was pared by 5 bases and J by 4 bases, with 9 bases between. CDR1 MNHEY and CDR2 SVGAGI come from the germline V gene. The CDR3 sequence is CASSRWAYEQYF. In DNA form, the CDR3 reads TGTGCCAGCAGTAGGTGGGCTTACGAGCAGTACTTC.

This clone appeared a single time. This sequence joins TRBV14 and TRBJ2-2; tentatively, D is TRBD1 (6 bases). Trimming left V 2 bases short and J 6 bases short, with 10 bases between. Per the germline V gene, CDR1 is SGHDN and CDR2 is FVKESK. The CDR3 sequence is 14 residues long. For the CDR3, the DNA is TGTGCCAGCAGCCAACCACAGGGACCCGGGGAGCTGTTTTTT. It encodes CASSQPQGPGELFF. Based on the CDR3 plus reference TRBV14 and TRBJ2-2, the full variable domain is EAGVTQFPSHSVIEKGQTVTLRCDPISGHDNLYWYRRVMGKEIKFLLHFVKESKQDESGMPNNRFLAERTGGTYSTLKVQPAELEDSGVYFCASSQPQGPGELFFGEGSRLTVL.

The CDR3 reads CASSLGGVWQETQYF. CDR3 in DNA: TGTGCCAGCAGCTTAGGGGGGGTCTGGCAAGAGACCCAGTACTTC. V usage is TRBV5-5 and J usage is TRBJ2-5, with a tentative D call TRBD2 (7 bases). CDR3 size: 15 residues. V lost 2 bases and J lost 2, with 13 bases in between. The germline gives CDR1 SGHKS, CDR2 YYEKEE (reference sequence). The complete variable domain, with remaining parts taken from reference TRBV5-5 and TRBJ2-5, reads DAGVTQSPTHLIKTRGQQVTLRCSPISGHKSVSWYQQVLGQGPQFIFQYYEKEERGRGNFPDRFSARQFPNYSSELNVNALLLGDSALYLCASSLGGVWQETQYFGPGTRLLVL.